Listed below are T cell receptor beta chains from one sample, sequenced in a study of response to subunit inactivated influenza vaccine. TCRdb used MiXCR to reprocess the RT-PCR reads, holding one entry per CDR3 protein. Among around 790,000 distinct CDR3 sequences, 21% were seen once, and the ten largest hold 9.5% to 13%. Here the sequenced sample was PBMCs from blood, taken around 5 days after vaccination. These receptor sequences come from a man aged 50 to 59 who received an inactivated influenza vaccine. CDR3s include the opening cysteine and the closing phenylalanine or tryptophan. Part of the rows lack a size; the others show once, few, many or a class for expanded clones.

J gene,clone size,V gene,CDR3 protein
TRBJ2-3,NA,TRBV4-3,CASSRGLTPDTQYF
TRBJ1-5,few,TRBV20-1,CSAKTGPPNQPQHF
TRBJ2-5,few,TRBV20-1,CSAIRGLVETQYF
TRBJ2-3,NA,TRBV5-6,CASSNSGGASDTQYF
TRBJ2-1,few,TRBV9,CASSVDGRVDEQFF
TRBJ1-1,few,TRBV7-2,CASSLAMTVRNTEAFF
TRBJ2-5,many,TRBV11-2,CASSLGQYETQYF
TRBJ2-7,NA,TRBV20-1,CRATQGPEQYF
TRBJ2-7,few,TRBV7-2,CASSPMGQGADYEQYF
TRBJ1-2,many,TRBV27,CASSLSSGLTYGYTF
TRBJ2-5,NA,TRBV27,CASSSSGAASWTQYF